One and the same sample provided the 6 T cell receptor beta chains below, sequenced in a study of regulatory T cells in long-lasting Graves disease. Construction of the TCR beta libraries employed iRepertoire HTBI primers in conjunction with Arm-PCR of CDR3 regions. MiXCR, run by TCRdb on the multiplex PCR reads, gives a single entry per CDR3 protein. The table records roughly 420,000 distinct CDR3 sequences, about a sixth of them present only once. Time point in this sample: newly diagnosed GD, antithyroid drugs for less than 3 months. PBMC RNA was the source of the TCR library. These sequences were also reported in another study, on T cells in Graves' hyperthyroidism and ophthalmopathy.

Source: peripheral blood mononuclear cells (PBMCs), taken at new diagnosis, from a patient treated with antithyroid drugs. All receptors come from a woman in her thirties with Graves disease.

V gene TRBV9 combines with J gene TRBJ2-2, with TRBD1 as a possible D gene (5 bases). CDR3 length equals 16 residues. The V and J ends lost 0 bases and 7 bases respectively, with 16 bases between them. Germline V gene lookup returns CDR1 SGDLS and CDR2 YYNGEE. The CDR3 spells CASSVASLGRDGELFF. The CDR3 region has the DNA TGTGCCAGCAGCGTAGCCTCGTTGGGGCGAGACGGGGAGCTGTTTTTT.

This clonotype was detected only a few times. CDR3 loop: CAIRGGGSDTEAFF. The CDR3 DNA sequence: TGTGCCATCAGGGGGGGGGGGAGCGACACTGAAGCTTTCTTT. V and J are TRBV25-1 and TRBJ1-1, with 7 bases aligning to TRBD1. CDR1 MGHDK and CDR2 SYGVNS come from the germline V gene. With 10 bases clipped from V and 3 bases from J, the junction kept 11 bases outside the gene matches. The CDR3 length is 14 residues.

Ten or more counts support this clonotype. This sequence joins TRBV15 and TRBJ1-1; D remains unclear. CDR1 and CDR2 from the germline V gene are LNHNV and YYDKDF (reference sequence). CDR3 length equals 14 residues. V was clipped by 7 bases and J by 0 bases, with 12 bases between them. Here the CDR3 reads CATTLDRMNTEAFF. CDR3 coding DNA: TGTGCCACCACCTTGGACCGAATGAACACTGAAGCTTTCTTT.

This clonotype has ten or more counts. The rearrangement links TRBV6-2 or TRBV6-3 to TRBJ2-7; D remains ambiguous. This CDR3 has 14 amino acids. CDR1 is MNHEY, CDR2 SVGEGT, per germline. V lost 0 bases to trimming and J lost 3 bases, with 9 bases between them. The DNA for the CDR3 is TGTGCCAGCAGTTACTCGGTGTGGAGCTACGAGCAGTACTTC. This codes for CASSYSVWSYEQYF.

On this clonotype itself: Because the CDR3 is missing its conserved closing phenylalanine or tryptophan, this is likely a read error. The J gene is TRBJ1-2, the V gene TRBV19; D ambiguous. V lost 5 bases, J lost 4 bases, and 14 bases lay in between. Germline CDR1 LNHDA, CDR2 SQIVND (reference sequence). The CDR3 runs to 14 residues. CDR3 amino acids: CASSPSRTSYGYTS. Here the CDR3 DNA reads TGTGCCAGTAGTCCGAGCAGGACCTCCTATGGCTACACCTCC.

This chain uses TRBV2 with TRBJ2-3, with D perhaps TRBD2 (7 bases). V lost 4 bases and J 1 base, leaving 12 bases between the germline ends. The CDR3 totals 15 residues. Germline V gene data show CDR1 as SNHLY and CDR2 as FYNNEI. CDR3: CASSVWGGRTDTQYF. Written as DNA, the CDR3 is TGTGCCAGCAGTGTATGGGGGGGGCGCACAGATACGCAGTATTTT.